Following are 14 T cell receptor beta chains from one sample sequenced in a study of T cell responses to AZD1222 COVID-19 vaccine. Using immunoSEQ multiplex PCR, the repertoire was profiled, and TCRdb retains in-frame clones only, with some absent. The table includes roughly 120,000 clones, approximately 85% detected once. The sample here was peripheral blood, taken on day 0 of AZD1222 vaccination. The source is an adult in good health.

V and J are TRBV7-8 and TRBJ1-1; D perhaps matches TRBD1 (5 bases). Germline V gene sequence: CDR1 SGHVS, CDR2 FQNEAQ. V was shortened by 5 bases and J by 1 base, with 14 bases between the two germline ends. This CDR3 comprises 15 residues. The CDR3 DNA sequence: TGTGCCAGCAGCCACCGACAGACCCCGAACACTGAAGCTTTCTTT. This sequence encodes CASSHRQTPNTEAFF.

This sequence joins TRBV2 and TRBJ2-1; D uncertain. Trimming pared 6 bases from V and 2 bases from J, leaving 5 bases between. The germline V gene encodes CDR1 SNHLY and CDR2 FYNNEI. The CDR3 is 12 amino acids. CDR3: CASRATYNEQFF. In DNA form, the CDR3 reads TGTGCCAGCAGGGCCACCTACAATGAGCAGTTCTTC.

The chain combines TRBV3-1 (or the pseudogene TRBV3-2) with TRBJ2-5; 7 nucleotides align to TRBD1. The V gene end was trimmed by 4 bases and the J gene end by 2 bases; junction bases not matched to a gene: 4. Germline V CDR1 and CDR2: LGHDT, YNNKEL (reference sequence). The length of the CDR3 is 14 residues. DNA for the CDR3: TGTGCCAGCAGCCTGAACAGGGGACAAGAGACCCAGTACTTC. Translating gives CASSLNRGQETQYF.

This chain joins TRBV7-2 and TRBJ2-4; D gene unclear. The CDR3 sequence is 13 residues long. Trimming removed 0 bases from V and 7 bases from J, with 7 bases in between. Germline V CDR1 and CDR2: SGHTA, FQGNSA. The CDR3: CASSLARANIQYF. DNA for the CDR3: TGTGCCAGCAGCTTAGCGCGAGCGAACATTCAGTACTTC.

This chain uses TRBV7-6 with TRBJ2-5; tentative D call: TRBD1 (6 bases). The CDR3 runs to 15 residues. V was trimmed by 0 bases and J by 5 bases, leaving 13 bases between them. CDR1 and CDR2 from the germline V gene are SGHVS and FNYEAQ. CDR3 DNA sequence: TGTGCCAGCAGCTTAGCGCTGGGGGCGTCTGAGACCCAGTACTTC. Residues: CASSLALGASETQYF.

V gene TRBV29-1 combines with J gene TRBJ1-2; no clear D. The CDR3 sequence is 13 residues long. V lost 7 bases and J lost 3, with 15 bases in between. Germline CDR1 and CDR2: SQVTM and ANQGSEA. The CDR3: CSASRQDHYGYTF. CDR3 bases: TGCAGCGCCTCCCGACAAGACCACTATGGCTACACCTTC. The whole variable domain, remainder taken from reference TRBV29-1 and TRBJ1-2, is SAVISQKPSRDICQRGTSLTIQCQVDSQVTMMFWYRQQPGQSLTLIATANQGSEATYESGFVIDKFPISRPNLTFSTLTVSNMSPEDSSIYLCSASRQDHYGYTFGSGTRLTVV.

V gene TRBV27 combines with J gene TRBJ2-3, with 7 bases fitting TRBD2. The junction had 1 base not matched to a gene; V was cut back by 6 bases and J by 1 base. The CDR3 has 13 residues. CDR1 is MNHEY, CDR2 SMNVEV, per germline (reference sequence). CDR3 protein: CASSAGGTDTQYF. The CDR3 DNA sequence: TGTGCCAGCAGCGCGGGGGGCACAGATACGCAGTATTTT.

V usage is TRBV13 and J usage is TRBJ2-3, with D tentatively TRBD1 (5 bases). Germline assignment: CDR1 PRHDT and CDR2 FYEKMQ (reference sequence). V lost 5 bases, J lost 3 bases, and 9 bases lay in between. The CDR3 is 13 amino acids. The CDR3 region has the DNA TGTGCCAGCAGCACCTACAGGACAGATACGCAGTATTTT. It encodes CASSTYRTDTQYF.

CDR3 protein: CASRLTGGQGGYTF. DNA for the CDR3: TGTGCCAGCAGATTGACAGGGGGACAAGGAGGCTACACCTTC. V gene TRBV7-8 combines with J gene TRBJ1-2, with 9 nucleotides matching TRBD1. The CDR3 runs 14 residues. Germline V gives CDR1 SGHVS, CDR2 FQNEAQ. Losses at the gene ends were 6 bases for V and 8 bases for J; bases not matched to a gene: 10.

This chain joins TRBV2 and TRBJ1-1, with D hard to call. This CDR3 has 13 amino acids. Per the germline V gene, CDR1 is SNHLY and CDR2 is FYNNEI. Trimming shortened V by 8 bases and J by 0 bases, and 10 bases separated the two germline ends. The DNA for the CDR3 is TGTGCCAGCGCAAAGGAGATGAACACTGAAGCTTTCTTT. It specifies CASAKEMNTEAFF.

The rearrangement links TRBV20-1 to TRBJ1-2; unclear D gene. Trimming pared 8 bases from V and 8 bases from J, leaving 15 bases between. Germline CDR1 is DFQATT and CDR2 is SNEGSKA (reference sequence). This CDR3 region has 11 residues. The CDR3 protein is CSTSPSGGYTF. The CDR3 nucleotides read TGCAGTACGTCCCCGTCGGGGGGCTACACCTTC.

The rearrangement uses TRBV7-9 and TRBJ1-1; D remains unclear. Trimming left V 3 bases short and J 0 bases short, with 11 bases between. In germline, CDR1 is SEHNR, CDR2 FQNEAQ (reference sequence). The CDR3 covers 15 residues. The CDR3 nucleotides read TGTGCCAGCAGCTTTGTGGAGCTATTGAACACTGAAGCTTTCTTT. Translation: CASSFVELLNTEAFF.

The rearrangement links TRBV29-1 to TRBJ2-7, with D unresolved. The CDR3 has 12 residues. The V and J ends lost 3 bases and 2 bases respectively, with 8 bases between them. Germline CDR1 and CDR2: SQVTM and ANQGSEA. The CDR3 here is CSVDPTTYEQYF. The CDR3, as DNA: TGCAGCGTTGATCCCACGACCTACGAGCAGTACTTC.

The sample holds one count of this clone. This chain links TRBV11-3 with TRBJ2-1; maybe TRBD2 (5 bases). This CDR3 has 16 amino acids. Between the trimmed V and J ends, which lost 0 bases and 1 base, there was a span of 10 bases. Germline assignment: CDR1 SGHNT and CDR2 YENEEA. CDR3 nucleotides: TGTGCCAGCAGCTTAGAACCCGAGGGTTCCTACAATGAGCAGTTCTTC. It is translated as CASSLEPEGSYNEQFF.